This entry features one T cell receptor beta chain sequence. The source of the sample is a study of blood T cell repertoires in COVID-19. Study summary: Samples came from the United States, Italy and Spain, spanning acute and convalescent COVID-19.

All enrollees were about 18 to 89 years old and from 20 to 25 US areas. Participant reports of clinical history set cohort assignment. The CDR3 has 13 amino acids. V lost 8 bases and J lost 4, with 11 bases in between. Germline V gene data show CDR1 as MDHEN and CDR2 as SYDVKM. Original processing methods: Reference gene primer amplification gave estimated nucleated cell counts. Libraries were prepared by immunoSEQ multiplex PCR; TCRdb keeps only in-frame clonotypes and omits some of them. Clone size and the V and J calls come from that table; the DNA yielded D and trimming. The table shows 400,000 to 500,000 clones, with over 75% occurring only once.

The V call is TRBV28, the J call TRBJ1-4; possible D gene TRBD1, 6 bases. The clonotype originates from a woman under 30 who had been exposed to COVID-19. The sample comprised PBMCs or T cells enriched from blood (not recorded which). The CDR3 loop is CASVQGINEKLFF. CDR3 DNA: TGTGCCAGCGTACAGGGAATTAATGAAAAACTGTTTTTT.